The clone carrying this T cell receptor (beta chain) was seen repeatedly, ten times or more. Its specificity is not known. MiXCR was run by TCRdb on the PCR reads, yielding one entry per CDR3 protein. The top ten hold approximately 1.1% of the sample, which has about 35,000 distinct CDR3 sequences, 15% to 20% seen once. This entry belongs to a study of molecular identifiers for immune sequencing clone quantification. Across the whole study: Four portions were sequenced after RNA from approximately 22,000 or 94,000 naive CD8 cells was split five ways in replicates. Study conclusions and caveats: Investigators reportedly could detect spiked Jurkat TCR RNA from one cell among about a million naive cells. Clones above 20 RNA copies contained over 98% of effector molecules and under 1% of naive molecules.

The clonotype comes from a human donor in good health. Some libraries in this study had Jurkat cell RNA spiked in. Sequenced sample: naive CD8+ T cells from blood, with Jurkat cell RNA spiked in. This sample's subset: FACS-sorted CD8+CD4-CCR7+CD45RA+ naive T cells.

This CDR3 reads CASRDRGYGYTF. The CDR3 coding sequence is TGTGCCAGCAGGGACAGAGGATATGGCTACACCTTC. The gene calls are TRBV2 and TRBJ1-2, with TRBD1 as a possible D gene (6 bases). Per the germline V gene, CDR1 is SNHLY and CDR2 is FYNNEI. The CDR3 totals 12 residues. V was shortened by 6 bases and J by 5 bases, with 10 bases between the two germline ends. Combining the CDR3 with reference TRBV2 and TRBJ1-2 gives the whole variable domain EPEVTQTPSHQVTQMGQEVILRCVPISNHLYFYWYRQILGQKVEFLVSFYNNEISEKSEIFDDQFSVERPDGSNFTLKIRSTKLEDSAMYFCASRDRGYGYTFGSGTRLTVV.